Listed here are 28 T cell receptor beta chains from one sample, sequenced in a study of T cell clonality in common variable immunodeficiency. Assay: immunoSEQ multiplex PCR; the TCRdb copy retains only in-frame clones and omits some. The table lists approximately 81,000 clones, with no singletons. Sequencing used peripheral blood mononuclear cells. These receptors originate from a person aged 18 to 70 in good health.

Note on this clone: The read ends 3 residues shy of where the CDR3 ends; the end is completed using the germline J gene. The V call is TRBV6-2 or TRBV6-3, the J call TRBJ2-5; a weak D match, TRBD2 (7 bases). The CDR3 consists of 11 residues. Germline V gene data show CDR1 as MNHEY and CDR2 as SVGEGT. Trimming removed 8 bases from V and 5 bases from J, with 9 bases in between. CDR3 in amino acids: CASEGGETQYF. The sequenced part of the CDR3 DNA is TGTGCCAGCGAGGGGGGGGAGACC.

This clone showed up many times. The read comes to an end 3 residues before the CDR3 does, leaving the germline J gene to fill in the end. This chain connects TRBV19 to TRBJ1-5, with 7 nucleotides matching TRBD1. In germline, CDR1 is LNHDA, CDR2 SQIVND (reference sequence). This CDR3 is built from 13 residues. V was pared by 5 bases and J by 7 bases, with 5 bases of the junction left unmatched. The CDR3 loop is CASSRQGGQPQHF. The sequenced part of the CDR3 DNA is TGTGCCAGTAGTCGACAGGGTGGGCAGCCC.

This clone occurred many times. The covered CDR3 bases are TGTGCCAGCAGTCCTACCCTACTAGCGGGAGTGATAAATGAG. Amino acid sequence: CASSPTLLAGVINE. The CDR3, in full, reads CASSPTLLAGVINEQFF. V and J are TRBV6-2 or TRBV6-3 and TRBJ2-1; 11 positions match TRBD2. The read terminates 3 residues before the CDR3 end, so the remaining end is supplied by the germline J gene. The V gene's germline CDR1 is MNHEY and CDR2 SVGEGT. V shed 5 bases, J shed 7 bases, and the junction held 13 bases outside the gene matches. This CDR3 is 17 amino acids long.

This clone has a handful of counts. The read finishes 3 residues shy of the CDR3 end, and the germline J gene is used to complete it. J is TRBJ1-6 and V is TRBV7-9; D remains ambiguous. Germline V gene lookup returns CDR1 SEHNR and CDR2 FQNEAQ (reference sequence). The CDR3 contains 15 residues. Trimming shortened V by 2 bases and J by 5 bases, and 10 bases separated the two germline ends. Incomplete CDR3 DNA: TGTGCCAGCAGCTTATCCAGTCCAGATAATTCACCC. It encodes CASSLSSPDNSP. The complete CDR3 sequence is CASSLSSPDNSPLHF.

This clone was found many times. The CDR3 is cut off 3 residues early in the read; its end comes from the germline J gene. The chain joins TRBV20-1 to TRBJ2-2; 11 bases are a match to TRBD2. V dropped 0 bases and J dropped 6; count of bases not matched to a gene: 9. Germline V CDR1 and CDR2: DFQATT, SNEGSKA (reference sequence). The CDR3 extends over 17 amino acids. The CDR3 protein is CSARDTRLSGRAGELFF. CDR3 DNA (partial): TGCAGTGCTAGAGACACTAGACTTAGCGGGAGGGCCGGGGAG.

This clone was seen ten or more times. Read sequence stops 3 residues before the CDR3 end, and the germline J gene provides the missing end. V is TRBV5-6 and J is TRBJ2-7; D gene uncertain. The CDR3 extends over 14 amino acids. Germline CDR1 and CDR2: SGHDT and YYEEEE. The germline V and J ends were trimmed by 1 base and 2 bases, with 10 bases remaining between them. Partial CDR3 DNA: TGTGCCAGCAGCTTGAGCCAAAGCCCCTACGAG. As protein: CASSLSQSPYE. The whole CDR3 region reads CASSLSQSPYEQYF.

At least ten counts were recorded for this clone. The read comes to an end 3 residues before the CDR3 does, leaving the germline J gene to fill in the end. The chain has TRBV20-1 and TRBJ2-2, with D perhaps matching TRBD1 (5 bases). Germline-derived CDR1 and CDR2 are DFQATT and SNEGSKA (reference sequence). The CDR3 spans 12 residues. The ends were cut back, 6 bases at V and 5 bases at J, with 10 bases in the middle. The CDR3 reads CSARQSTGELFF. CDR3 DNA, as far as it was read: TGCAGTGCCAGACAGTCTACCGGGGAG.

Ten or more counts support this clone. The sequenced fragment ends 3 residues before the CDR3 boundary, so the rest is inferred from the germline J gene. The V and J genes are TRBV2 and TRBJ2-3; D is unresolved. Trimming took 8 bases from V and 6 from J, leaving 9 bases between them. The germline V gene has CDR1 SNHLY and CDR2 FYNNEI. The CDR3 has 11 residues. CDR3 amino acids: CASCLRDTQYF. CDR3 bases read: TGTGCCAGCTGTCTTCGGGATACG.

This clone was recorded at least ten times. The CDR3 extends 3 residues past the end of the read, so its final part is completed from the germline J gene. This chain connects TRBV20-1 to TRBJ2-3, with D perhaps matching TRBD2 (6 bases). From germline, CDR1 is DFQATT and CDR2 SNEGSKA (reference sequence). Trimming pared 6 bases from V and 2 bases from J, leaving 9 bases between. The CDR3 runs to 12 residues. The DNA read from the CDR3 is TGCAGTGCGACTAGGGACACAGATACG. Protein sequence: CSATRDTDT. The full CDR3 sequence reads CSATRDTDTQYF.

This clone was recorded at least ten times. Read coverage stops 3 residues before the CDR3 terminus; the germline J gene supplies the remainder. The chain carries TRBV20-1 and TRBJ2-7; TRBD2 is a possible D gene (6 bases). The ends were cut back, 6 bases at V and 0 bases at J, with 12 bases in the middle. The CDR3 covers 13 residues. Germline V gene lookup returns CDR1 DFQATT and CDR2 SNEGSKA (reference sequence). The CDR3 spells CSAGRGVSYEQYF. Partial CDR3 DNA: TGCAGTGCCGGGCGGGGCGTCTCCTACGAG.

This clone was seen repeatedly, ten times or more. From the germline J gene comes the end of the CDR3, since the read stops 3 residues before it. The gene calls are TRBV20-1 and TRBJ2-1; 8 bases map to TRBD2. Germline V gene lookup returns CDR1 DFQATT and CDR2 SNEGSKA (reference sequence). The CDR3 contains 13 residues. Unmatched junction bases numbered 6, after V lost 5 bases and J lost 6 bases. The CDR3: CSALAGTSNEQFF. CDR3 DNA (partial): TGCAGTGCTCTGGCAGGGACTAGCAATGAG.

There are a few counts of this clone. The CDR3 end falls 3 residues outside the read, so it is completed with the germline J gene. V and J are TRBV2 and TRBJ2-7, with 7 bases fitting TRBD1. This CDR3 is 15 amino acids long. After removal of 4 bases from V and 5 bases from J, the junction contained 11 bases not matched to a gene. Germline V gene lookup returns CDR1 SNHLY and CDR2 FYNNEI. CDR3 sequence: CASSAGDSGIDEQYF. The part of the CDR3 DNA that was read is TGTGCCAGCAGTGCCGGGGACAGTGGTATCGACGAG.

Ten or more counts support this clone. The read falls 3 residues short of the CDR3 end, and the missing part is taken from the germline J gene. V is TRBV30 and J is TRBJ1-2; D gene unclear. The CDR3 has 15 amino acids. Trimming took off 1 base at V and 7 bases at J, with 19 bases between the two ends. Germline V lookup: CDR1 GTSNPN, CDR2 SVGIG (reference sequence). The CDR3 DNA, read in part, is TGTGCCTGGAGTGCTCTCACCTCTAAGAGGGTTGGC. Translated: CAWSALTSKRVG. Given in full, the CDR3 is CAWSALTSKRVGYTF.

Comments on this clone: The read ends 3 residues early relative to the CDR3; the germline J gene fills the gap. The chain joins TRBV29-1 to TRBJ1-2, with 9 bases that match TRBD1. CDR3 size: 16 residues. With 3 bases clipped from V and 1 base from J, the junction kept 9 bases outside the gene matches. Germline V gene data show CDR1 as SQVTM and CDR2 as ANQGSEA. This chain's CDR3 is CSVESRDRAHNYGYTF. CDR3 DNA (partial): TGCAGCGTTGAGTCGAGGGACAGGGCTCATAACTATGGC. Using reference TRBV29-1 and TRBJ1-2 for the parts outside the CDR3, the full variable domain is SAVISQKPSRDICQRGTSLTIQCQVDSQVTMMFWYRQQPGQSLTLIATANQGSEATYESGFVIDKFPISRPNLTFSTLTVSNMSPEDSSIYLCSVESRDRAHNYGYTFGSGTRLTVV.

This clone was seen repeatedly, ten times or more. The read ends 3 residues shy of where the CDR3 ends; the end is completed using the germline J gene. This chain links TRBV29-1 with TRBJ2-2; possibly TRBD1 for D (6 bases). This CDR3 spans 14 amino acids. Trimming took 1 base from V and 3 from J, leaving 9 bases between them. The germline CDR1 and CDR2 sequences are SQVTM and ANQGSEA. The sequenced CDR3 bases are TGCAGCGTTGAAGGTCCAGGGGACACCGGGGAG. Residues: CSVEGPGDTGE. The complete CDR3 protein is CSVEGPGDTGELFF.

This clone appeared many times. CDR3: CASRVGGTETQYF. The CDR3 bases that were read are TGTGCCAGCAGGGTAGGGGGCACAGAGACC. The V call is TRBV28, the J call TRBJ2-5; 7 bases are shared with TRBD1. The missing CDR3 end, 3 residues past where the read stops, is filled in from the germline J gene. This CDR3 is built from 13 residues. Germline values: CDR1 MDHEN, CDR2 SYDVKM. Trimming took 6 bases from V and 4 from J; bases not matched to a gene: 5.

The table lists this clone with many counts. The read ends 3 residues shy of where the CDR3 ends; the end is completed using the germline J gene. The chain recombines TRBV28 with TRBJ2-1; D may be TRBD1 (6 bases). The germline CDR1 and CDR2 sequences are MDHEN and SYDVKM. This CDR3 spans 15 amino acids. Trimming stripped 3 bases from V and 6 bases from J, with 15 bases between. Incomplete CDR3 DNA: TGTGCCAGCAGTTTTGGGGGCTACCGAGGCAATGAG. Amino acids: CASSFGGYRGNE. The full CDR3 protein reads CASSFGGYRGNEQFF.

In its sample, this clone was seen many times. The read stops 3 residues short of the end of the CDR3; the missing end is completed from the germline J gene. This chain joins TRBV7-3 and TRBJ2-1, with a possible D match to TRBD1 (6 bases). This CDR3 contains 14 residues. Looked up from germline, CDR1 is SGHTA and CDR2 is FQGTGA. V lost 5 bases and J 6 bases, leaving 14 bases between the germline ends. The CDR3 DNA, read in part, is TGTGCCAGCAGCCCACCAACAGGGACCAATGAG. Translated, it gives CASSPPTGTNE. From start to end, the CDR3 is CASSPPTGTNEQFF.

There are many counts of this clone. Sequencing ends 3 residues short of the CDR3 end; the germline J gene provides the rest. The chain combines TRBV5-6 with TRBJ1-1; 7 bases are shared with TRBD1. Trimming cost V 2 bases and J 5 bases; bases outside gene matches: 3. Germline-derived CDR1 and CDR2 are SGHDT and YYEEEE. The CDR3 has 13 residues. Partial CDR3 DNA: TGTGCCAGCAGCTTCCAGGGGGTGACTGAA. Amino acid sequence: CASSFQGVTE. The whole CDR3 sequence reads CASSFQGVTEAFF.

This clone has ten or more counts. The CDR3 DNA, read in part, is TGTGCCAGTAGAGGTAATCAGGGTGTAAGGGACTATGGC. Amino acids: CASRGNQGVRDYG. The CDR3, in full, reads CASRGNQGVRDYGYTF. V and J are TRBV19 and TRBJ1-2; D may be TRBD1 (5 bases). The observed sequence ends 3 residues before the CDR3 terminus, with the missing tail filled in from the germline J gene. V lost 6 bases and J 3 bases, leaving 20 bases between the germline ends. This CDR3 is 16 amino acids long. Per germline, CDR1 LNHDA and CDR2 SQIVND (reference sequence). Filled out from reference TRBV19 and TRBJ1-2, the complete variable domain reads DGGITQSPKYLFRKEGQNVTLSCEQNLNHDAMYWYRQDPGQGLRLIYYSQIVNDFQKGDIAEGYSVSREKKESFPLTVTSAQKNPTAFYLCASRGNQGVRDYGYTFGSGTRLTVV.

The sample holds many counts of this clone. The read falls 3 residues short of the CDR3 end, and the missing part is taken from the germline J gene. The chain couples TRBV6-2 or TRBV6-3 to TRBJ2-1; a weak D match, TRBD1 (5 bases). CDR1 is MNHEY, CDR2 SVGEGT, per germline. The V and J ends lost 9 bases and 8 bases respectively, with 23 bases between them. The CDR3 length is 15 residues. CDR3 loop: CARRQNSSLVDEQFF. The sequenced CDR3 bases are TGTGCCAGGCGACAGAATTCCAGCCTTGTGGATGAG.

Ten or more counts support this clone. Read data end 3 residues before the CDR3 end; the end is taken from the germline J gene. The chain is built from TRBV5-1 and TRBJ2-3; 8 nucleotides line up with TRBD1. V was pared by 4 bases and J by 6 bases, with 16 bases of the junction left unmatched. Germline V gene lookup returns CDR1 SGHRS and CDR2 YFSETQ. This CDR3 comprises 17 residues. CDR3 protein: CASSEIPGQAVTDTQYF. Incomplete CDR3 DNA: TGCGCCAGCAGCGAAATCCCGGGACAGGCGGTTACGGATACG.

This clone was recorded many times. From the germline J gene comes the end of the CDR3, since the read stops 3 residues before it. V is TRBV3-1 (or the pseudogene TRBV3-2) and J is TRBJ2-7; 7 bases map to TRBD1. This CDR3 region has 14 residues. The trim removed 3 bases at V and 4 bases at J, leaving 6 bases unmatched. Germline V lookup: CDR1 LGHDT, CDR2 YNNKEL (reference sequence). CDR3 loop: CASSHRQGLYEQYF. The CDR3 DNA, read in part, is TGTGCCAGCAGCCACCGACAGGGATTGTACGAG.

A remark on this clone: The read halts 3 residues ahead of the CDR3 end, with the missing end drawn from the germline J gene. The chain links TRBV6-4 to TRBJ2-3, with 8 bases that match TRBD1. The CDR3 runs to 15 residues. In germline, CDR1 is MRHNA, CDR2 SNTAGT. Partial CDR3 DNA: TGTGCCAGCAGTGGGACAGGGCACAGCAATCAGCCG. As protein: CASSGTGHSNQP. The entire CDR3 is CASSGTGHSNQPQYF.

At least ten counts were recorded for this clone. The missing CDR3 end, 3 residues past where the read stops, is filled in from the germline J gene. This chain joins TRBV20-1 and TRBJ2-5; TRBD2 aligns across 14 bases. The CDR3 totals 17 residues. Germline V lookup: CDR1 DFQATT, CDR2 SNEGSKA (reference sequence). The ends lost 1 base at V and 5 bases at J; junction bases unmatched: 9. Incomplete CDR3 DNA: TGCAGTGCTAGAGGGGGGGGACTAGCGGGAGCGGCGGAGACC. It codes for CSARGGGLAGAAET. The CDR3, in full, reads CSARGGGLAGAAETQYF.

In this sample, this clone turned up many times. The sequenced fragment ends 3 residues before the CDR3 boundary, so the rest is inferred from the germline J gene. The chain recombines TRBV19 with TRBJ2-7; 7 bases match TRBD2. This CDR3 spans 13 amino acids. Trimming took 5 bases from V and 4 from J; bases not matched to a gene: 5. The germline CDR1 and CDR2 sequences are LNHDA and SQIVND (reference sequence). CDR3 DNA (partial): TGTGCCAGTAGTTGGCAGGGAGGGTACGAG. Residues: CASSWQGGYE. The whole CDR3 sequence reads CASSWQGGYEQYF.

This clone was found many times. With the read ending 3 residues before the CDR3 end, the germline J gene is used to fill in that end. This chain joins TRBV7-2 and TRBJ2-1; tentatively, D is TRBD2 (6 bases). V lost 1 base and J lost 7, with 14 bases in between. CDR1 SGHTA and CDR2 FQGNSA come from the germline V gene. The CDR3 length is 15 residues. Here the CDR3 reads CASSLVVAARNEQFF. The CDR3 DNA, read in part, is TGTGCCAGCAGCTTAGTGGTAGCGGCAAGAAATGAG.

About this clone: A much larger clone sits a single nucleotide away, making a read error possible. The read ends 3 residues before the CDR3 terminus; that terminus is restored from the germline J gene. This rearrangement joins TRBV20-1 to TRBJ2-1; tentatively, D is TRBD2 (7 bases). The CDR3 sequence is 14 residues long. Trimming stripped 3 bases from V and 3 bases from J, with 12 bases between. Germline V lookup: CDR1 DFQATT, CDR2 SNEGSKA (reference sequence). The CDR3: CSASGGAFYNEQFF. The sequenced CDR3 bases are TGCAGTGCTAGTGGGGGGGCTTTCTACAATGAG.